Reported below is one TCR beta chain. Antigen specificity is unknown. V lost 2 bases, J lost 16 bases, and 14 bases stayed unmatched. CDR3 size: 15 residues. The germline V gene encodes CDR1 MNHEY and CDR2 SMNVEV (reference sequence). The sample is drawn from a study of cytomegalovirus exposure and HLA in healthy donors. Study findings and constraints: Trimming of TCR beta V- and J-genes showed a link, identified in a later analysis, to a missense DCLRE1C variant.

PCR primers comprised 60 Vbeta and 13 Jbeta primers. Libraries were prepared by immunoSEQ multiplex PCR; TCRdb keeps only in-frame clonotypes and omits some of them. The table includes around 160,000 clones, roughly 66% detected once. Sequenced: PBMCs. The source is a woman aged 18-29 years in good health and CMV-seronegative. The chain is built from TRBV27 and TRBJ1-6; 7 nucleotides agree with TRBD1. CDR3 residues: CASSLVGDSEVGLHF. In DNA form, the CDR3 reads TGTGCCAGCAGTTTAGTTGGGGACAGCGAGGTTGGACTCCACTTT.